A single count supports the clone carrying this T cell receptor beta chain. Antigen specificity is unknown. Repertoires were generated with immunoSEQ multiplex PCR, while TCRdb's copy carries only in-frame clones and drops some. The sample holds under 550,000 clones, about 96% seen once. This specimen belongs to a study of shared clonotypes between healthy human individuals. Study results and limitations: Genetic and exposure-history diversity was limited by the small donor number. Estimated richness was generally greater in naive than memory subsets. All-four-donor shared clonotypes had higher generation probabilities than non-shared clonotypes did.

CDR3 length: 13 residues. Trimming removed 6 bases from V and 0 bases from J, with 8 bases in between. Germline V gene sequence: CDR1 SGHDN, CDR2 FVKESK. The CD4+ fraction was divided into a CD45RA+ naive subset and a CD45RA-negative memory subset. The receptor's source is a woman between 25 and 40 years old in good health. Sequencing was carried out using naive CD4+ T cells sorted from blood. Subset here: CD45RA+ positively selected. The V call is TRBV14, the J call TRBJ1-1; D remains unclear. CDR3 sequence reads: CASRVDLNTEAFF. For the CDR3, the DNA is TGTGCCAGCAGGGTGGATCTGAACACTGAAGCTTTCTTT.